The TCR beta chain under discussion was sequenced for a study of blood T cell repertoires in COVID-19. Turning to the study itself: Collection of acute and convalescent COVID-19 samples took place in the United States, Italy and Spain. From T cells, B-cell-depleted T cells, or PBMCs came the material, which was cDNA or gDNA.

In the original analysis: How many nucleated cells were present was estimated from reference gene primer amplification. Assay used: immunoSEQ multiplex PCR; TCRdb lists only in-frame clones, some missing. V, J and clone size are those of that table, while D and trimming were read from the DNA. Here the sample spans 200,000 to 250,000 clones, 80% to 90% being singletons. Germline values: CDR1 KGHDR, CDR2 SFDVKD. CDR3 length: 13 residues. Trimming took off 2 bases at V and 1 base at J, with 3 bases between the two ends. Recruits, aged about 18 to 100 years, lived in 25 or so US areas. Sample: PBMCs or T cells enriched from blood (not recorded which). The sequence was obtained from a woman aged 30 to 39 who had been exposed to COVID-19. The chain recombines TRBV24-1 with TRBJ2-3; D is uncertain. The CDR3 nucleotides read TGTGCCACCAGTGATTCGGGCACAGATACGCAGTATTTT. It yields the protein CATSDSGTDTQYF.